The source of this T cell receptor beta chain is a study of OX40 agonist ivuxolimab in advanced cancers. The assay was immunoSEQ multiplex PCR, and TCRdb's table has in-frame clones only and misses some. Among some 98,000 clones listed, roughly 87% were seen once. Study-level results: Several nonresponders also turned out to have low normalized T-cell clonal expansion. Partial responders at 0.1-3.0 mg/kg showed near-lowest clonal expansion.

As concerns this clone: Its antigen remains unidentified.

The CDR3 sequence is 15 residues long. Here the sequenced sample was CD4+ or CD8+ T cells sorted from blood, taken in a trial of the OX40 agonist ivuxolimab. This receptor was obtained from an adult with an advanced solid tumor such as melanoma, head and neck, liver or kidney cancer. The chain links TRBV21-1 to TRBJ2-7; the listed D gene, TRBD2, was not tested against the DNA. TRBV21-1 is listed as a pseudogene. CDR3 region: CASSRLAGSPYEQYF. CDR3 in DNA: TGTGCCAGCAGCCGACTAGCGGGGAGCCCCTACGAGCAGTACTTC.